This T cell receptor (beta chain) was sequenced for a study of Graves' ophthalmopathy and Graves' hyperthyroidism. Germline CDR1 DFQATT, CDR2 SNEGSKA (reference sequence). The CDR3 is 15 amino acids. Germline trimming cut 4 bases from V and 0 bases from J; bases unmatched to any gene: 9. The TCR beta CDR3 regions underwent amplification from RNA transcripts. The library came from an HTBI-primed first-round RT-PCR and a second-round multiplex PCR. TCRdb processed the multiplex PCR reads anew with MiXCR; each CDR3 protein has one entry. The sample has 200,000 to 250,000 distinct CDR3 sequences, around a fifth seen once. Disease in donors with ophthalmopathy had moderate-to-severe activity, CAS ≥3, NOSPECS ≥4 and under 3 months' duration. Patients were excluded if they had other autoimmune diseases or uncontrolled infections, and likewise if pregnancy or lactation applied. Patients were diagnosed from clinical symptoms, serum thyroxine, TRAb, thyroid ultrasound and orbital computed tomography.

This clonotype was seen a handful of times. A read error may be the cause here, since a much bigger clone is one base away. The rearrangement uses TRBV20-1 and TRBJ2-7; TRBD2 aligns across 7 bases. Sequencing was performed on peripheral blood. This sequence was found in a woman aged 45 to 65 with Graves' ophthalmopathy. For the CDR3, the DNA is TGCAGTGCTACCTGGACTAGAGGGAGCTCCTACGAGCAGTACTTC. The encoded protein is CSATWTRGSSYEQYF.